This TCR beta chain derives from a study of cytomegalovirus exposure and HLA in healthy donors. The germline V gene has CDR1 SGHTA and CDR2 FQGNSA. V was clipped by 6 bases and J by 4 bases; unmatched bases: 8. This CDR3 spans 16 amino acids. Whole-study results and caveats: When a later analysis compared HLA-associated TCR beta chains with equally common others, the HLA-associated chains turned out to be more clonally expanded and to have lower generation probabilities. The classifier reportedly diagnosed cytomegalovirus status with high specificity and sensitivity. The study reported that TCR beta sequences accurately predicted HLA-A and HLA-B alleles in most subjects.

This PCR relied on a set of 60 Vbeta primers and 13 Jbeta primers. The method was immunoSEQ multiplex PCR; TCRdb's version includes in-frame clones alone and lacks a portion of them. The sample consists of about 150,000 clones, about four fifths of them appearing once. This clone appeared a few times. What it recognizes is unknown. The study sampled nominally healthy donors, though unrecorded immune exposures were likely. Sequencing was carried out using PBMCs. The sequence was obtained from a man under 40 in good health and CMV-seropositive. This chain joins TRBV7-2 and TRBJ2-2, with 10 bases aligning to TRBD2. CDR3 bases: TGTGCCAGCAGTCCCCGTCCTAGCGGGAGCACCGGGGAGCTGTTTTTT. It encodes CASSPRPSGSTGELFF.